This T cell receptor (beta chain) stems from a study of OX40 agonist ivuxolimab in advanced cancers. About the study as a whole: Ivuxolimab was an agonistic, fully human IgG2 monoclonal antibody directed against OX40 (CD134), a costimulatory receptor. Patients were allowed to have had prior anti-PD-1, anti-PD-L1 or anti-CTLA-4 therapy, and approximately 41% of the dose-escalation patients had previously received checkpoint inhibitors. Of the roughly 51 patients in dose escalation, about 19 had hepatocellular carcinoma, roughly 15 had melanoma, 9 had renal cell carcinoma and 9 had head and neck cancer. The paper covers the monotherapy dose-escalation part of the phase I ivuxolimab trial, which included N = 52 patients. In the dose-escalation cohort, roughly 80% of patients were male, and the mean age was about 55 years, with a range of about 23 to 80. Partial responses occurred in three dose-escalation patients, of whom one had hepatocellular carcinoma and two had cutaneous melanoma. Intravenous ivuxolimab was administered to patients every 2 weeks at six dose levels: 0.01, 0.1, 0.3, 1.5, 3 and 10 mg/kg. The point of sequencing TCRbeta in the periphery was to test whether ivuxolimab changed TCR sequence diversity and drove clonal T-cell expansion. On the study overall, not on this receptor specifically: At doses of 0.1 to 3.0 mg/kg, clonal expansion of both CD4+ and CD8+ T cells in blood was seen between baseline and week 6. Partial responders in the 0.1-3.0 mg/kg groups had among the lowest normalized peripheral clonal expansion, especially among CD8+ T cells. The antigen specificity of the peripheral T cells that underwent clonal expansion was not determined. Low levels of normalized T-cell clonal expansion were also shown by some nonresponding patients. On average, CD8+ T cells showed more expanded clones than CD4+ T cells after ivuxolimab.

For sequencing of the TCRbeta CDR3 region, genomic DNA was extracted from the sorted cells. The immunoSEQ Assay was used for sequencing of TCRbeta CDR3 regions. TCRdb re-hosts the immuneACCESS table, in-frame sequences only. Its copies lack some clones; in the studies checked, an unresolved V gene accounts for under half of them, and the cause for the rest is not known. The table for this sample lists about 8,300 clones; about 80% of them were counted only once. The ten largest clones represent around 17% of the sample. In its sample, this clone was seen a few times. No antigen is known for it. Germline and junction disagree at one end, which may indicate a read error. The trial excluded patients who had a history of autoimmune disease or who were on systemic immunosuppression. Peripheral blood for TCR sequencing was collected from all dose cohorts at baseline, on cycle 4 day 1, and on cycle 7 day 1. Samples came from an open-label, multicenter, first-in-human phase I dose-escalation trial of ivuxolimab. Adults with locally advanced or metastatic head and neck squamous cell, hepatocellular, melanoma or renal cell carcinoma were enrolled in the trial. CD4+ and CD8+ T cells were sorted separately from peripheral blood before TCR sequencing.

Material: CD4+ or CD8+ T cells sorted from blood, obtained in a trial of the OX40 agonist ivuxolimab. The TCR comes from an adult with an advanced solid tumor such as melanoma, head and neck, liver or kidney cancer.

The encoded CDR3 is CASSLGPYGNTF. At the DNA level, the sequence is TGTGCCAGCAGTTTGGGCCCGTATGGCAACACCTTC. The chain couples TRBV6-6 to TRBJ1-2; the D gene is unclear. Taken from cysteine to phenylalanine, the CDR3 has 12 residues. The retained sequence is limited to the CDR3, 36 bases, with the frame set at the first base. From the germline V gene (reference sequence), CDR1 is MNHNY and CDR2 is SVGAGI.